This TCR beta chain was sequenced during a study of blood T cells in healthy people across ages. Using a J-beta primer mix together with a sample-barcoded 5' primer, a second PCR was run for roughly 7 to 12 cycles. TCRdb re-called the 5' RACE reads through MiXCR, storing one row per CDR3 protein. The top ten hold about 21% of the sample, which has approximately 1,700,000 distinct CDR3 sequences, 39% seen once. This CDR3 comprises 13 residues. Germline loops: CDR1 DFQATT, CDR2 SNEGSKA (reference sequence). Trimming removed 5 bases from V and 2 bases from J, with 12 bases in between. Researchers report isolating at least 7 million PBMCs per sample. Total RNA, at least 6 micrograms per sample, came from PBMCs. Note on this clonotype: Its antigen is unidentified.

Overall study findings and caveats: TCR beta diversity tracked closely with naive T cell percentage. Using unsorted PBMCs precluded a conclusive naive versus antigen-experienced comparison.

The source of this sequence is a human donor in good health. The chain joins TRBV20-1 to TRBJ1-2; tentative D call: TRBD1 (6 bases). The sample consisted of blood. In DNA, the CDR3 is TGCAGTGCTCGGACAGAAGAGAACTATGGCTACACCTTC. It yields the protein CSARTEENYGYTF.